The present entry profiles one T cell receptor beta chain with its context. The target antigen is unknown. The sample belongs to a study of T cells after yellow fever vaccination. Study background: Preparation used SMART-Seq v4 Ultra Low Input for the low-cell-number fractions.

Conversion of TCR transcripts into cDNA relied on 5'RACE template switching, which added a universal primer site and UMIs. TCRdb used MiXCR to reprocess the 5' RACE reads, holding one entry per CDR3 protein. This sample yields a few hundred thousand distinct CDR3 sequences, of which approximately 3.9% are seen a single time; 20% to 25% belongs to the top ten. Findings and limits, study-wide: On re-exposure, the response was weaker but peaked faster, at day 5 versus 15. In post-booster samples, most primary-vaccination clones reappeared (about 95% CD4, 75% to 90% CD8).

The CDR3 extends over 11 amino acids. Trimming took off 6 bases at V and 7 bases at J, with 9 bases between the two ends. Germline V gives CDR1 MDHEN, CDR2 SYDVKM. The sequence derives from a man aged 18 to 35 who received the YFV17D yellow fever vaccine. The sequenced sample was PBMCs, obtained 5 days after the yellow fever booster vaccination. V usage is TRBV28 and J usage is TRBJ1-1; D gene uncertain. The CDR3, as DNA: TGTGCCAGCAGCCTGTTTAATGAAGCTTTCTTT. Amino acids: CASSLFNEAFF. The full variable domain, with the rest looked up from reference TRBV28 and TRBJ1-1, is DVKVTQSSRYLVKRTGEKVFLECVQDMDHENMFWYRQDPGLGLRLIYFSYDVKMKEKGDIPEGYSVSREKKERFSLILESASTNQTSMYLCASSLFNEAFFGQGTRLTVV.